This is a list of T cell receptor beta chains from one sample in a study of OX40 agonist ivuxolimab in advanced cancers. The assay was immunoSEQ multiplex PCR, and TCRdb's table has in-frame clones only and misses some. Of about 82,000 clones listed, around 90% are singletons. The sample here was CD4+ or CD8+ T cells sorted from blood, taken in a trial of the OX40 agonist ivuxolimab. The receptors stem from an adult with an advanced solid tumor such as melanoma, head and neck, liver or kidney cancer. The CDR3 runs from the conserved cysteine through the conserved F or W. The D gene is left open where the match is weak. Rows give clone size only sometimes, using once, few, many, or a class for an expanded clone.

>TRBD1|.|TRBJ2-7|TRBV18
CASSPGQGPSEQYF
TGTGCCAGCTCACCAGGACAGGGCCCTTCCGAGCAGTACTTC
>.|.|TRBJ2-3|TRBV7-9
CASSLSGYTDTQYF
TGTGCCAGCAGCTTAAGCGGCTACACAGATACGCAGTATTTT
>TRBD2|once|TRBJ2-1|TRBV18
CASSAMTSGRWNEQFF
TGTGCCAGCTCAGCCATGACTAGCGGGAGGTGGAATGAGCAGTTCTTC
>TRBD1|.|TRBJ2-3|TRBV2
CASSARDRFSDTQYF
TGTGCCAGCAGTGCCCGGGACAGATTTTCAGATACGCAGTATTTT
>TRBD1|.|TRBJ2-7|TRBV27
CASSFRSTGWTYF
TGTGCCAGCAGTTTCCGTTCGACAGGGTGGACGTACTTC
>.|.|TRBJ2-4|TRBV21-1
CASSKRAGETKNIQYF
TGTGCCAGCAGCAAACGCGCAGGGGAGACCAAAAACATTCAGTACTTC
>TRBD2|.|TRBJ2-6|TRBV7-9
CASSLGRAGAGGANVLTF
TGTGCCAGCAGCTTGGGACGAGCGGGGGCAGGTGGGGCCAACGTCCTGACTTTC
>.|.|TRBJ2-7|TRBV6-5
CASSYGIRDYEQYF
TGTGCCAGCAGTTACGGCATACGGGACTACGAGCAGTACTTC
>TRBD1|.|TRBJ2-7|TRBV28
CASRTDRVSYEQYF
TGTGCCAGCAGAACGGACAGGGTATCCTACGAGCAGTACTTC
>TRBD1|.|TRBJ1-2|TRBV10-3
CATTGNYGYTF
TGTGCCACGACAGGGAACTATGGCTACACCTTC
>.|.|TRBJ2-7|TRBV5-6
CASSFGRVYEQYF
TGTGCCAGCAGCTTTGGCAGGGTGTACGAGCAGTACTTC
>.|.|TRBJ2-3|TRBV2
CASLYTDTQYF
TGTGCCAGCCTTTACACAGATACGCAGTATTTT